This TCR beta chain was profiled in a study of CD8+CD57+ T cells in acquired aplastic anemia. Looking at the study overall: Sorted cells (CD4+ and CD8+) yielded DNA amounts that averaged approximately 3.2 ug. Study-level findings and limits: Overlap between patients and controls comprised about 28 CD8+ CDR3 sequences. With respect to CD8+ Simpson's diversity, patients and controls did not differ significantly.

This clonotype was found many times. Its antigen is not identified. The length of the CDR3 is 16 residues. CDR1 is SEHNR and CDR2 is FQNEAQ in the germline V gene (reference sequence). The junction had 15 bases not matched to a gene; V was cut back by 5 bases and J by 6 bases. Previously, flow cytometry had revealed CD8+CD57+ cell expansion in the patients chosen for sequencing. Therapy had not been given to patients before blood sampling. Profiling that covered TCR beta VDJ and CDR3 relied on genomic DNA as its template. One entry per CDR3 protein, called by TCRdb with MiXCR from the reads. The sample has 150,000 to 180,000 distinct CDR3 sequences; around half are singletons.

The origin of this receptor is a human donor with aplastic anemia. The chain combines TRBV7-9 with TRBJ2-7; 8 bases agree with TRBD2. The material sequenced was sorted CD4+, CD8+, or CD8+CD57+ T cells (not recorded which) from PBMCs. In DNA form, the CDR3 reads TGTGCCAGCAGCCCCACAGGTACAGCGGGGGCTAGCGAGCAGTACTTC. It yields the protein CASSPTGTAGASEQYF.